The 20 T cell receptor beta chains below were found in one sample sequenced in a study of T cell responses to AZD1222 COVID-19 vaccine. Profiled with immunoSEQ multiplex PCR; TCRdb holds only in-frame clones, not every one. The table has 240,000 or so clones, 80% to 95% seen once. The input for sequencing was peripheral blood, taken on day 0 of AZD1222 vaccination. The origin of the receptors is an adult in good health.

The table lists this clone with a count of one. The chain combines TRBV5-1 with TRBJ1-2; 7 bases line up with TRBD1. Per germline, CDR1 SGHRS and CDR2 YFSETQ. With 3 bases clipped from V and 6 bases from J, the junction kept 5 bases outside the gene matches. The CDR3 has 13 amino acids. The CDR3, as DNA: TGCGCCAGCAGCTCACAGGGGTTCAATGGCTACACCTTC. Its protein is CASSSQGFNGYTF.

The chain employs TRBV27 and TRBJ1-5; 7 bases agree with TRBD1. CDR3 size: 12 residues. Germline V CDR1 and CDR2: MNHEY, SMNVEV (reference sequence). The V gene end was trimmed by 10 bases and the J gene end by 6 bases; junction bases not matched to a gene: 6. In nucleotides, the CDR3 is TGTGCCACGACACAGGGGACTCAGCCCCAGCATTTT. Translated: CATTQGTQPQHF.

The rearrangement joins TRBV9 to TRBJ1-5, with D perhaps TRBD1 (5 bases). The length of the CDR3 is 15 residues. V shed 4 bases and J shed 2 bases, with 13 bases lying between them. From germline, CDR1 is SGDLS and CDR2 YYNGEE. The CDR3 sequence is CASSISGQGNQPQHF. The CDR3 coding sequence is TGTGCCAGCAGCATATCAGGGCAAGGCAATCAGCCCCAGCATTTT. Combining the CDR3 with reference TRBV9 and TRBJ1-5 gives the whole variable domain DSGVTQTPKHLITATGQRVTLRCSPRSGDLSVYWYQQSLDQGLQFLIQYYNGEERAKGNILERFSAQQFPDLHSELNLSSLELGDSALYFCASSISGQGNQPQHFGDGTRLSIL.

The chain is built from TRBV15 and TRBJ1-5, with D perhaps matching TRBD1 (6 bases). Germline loops: CDR1 LNHNV, CDR2 YYDKDF (reference sequence). V dropped 1 base and J dropped 3 bases, with 19 bases sitting between them. The CDR3 loop spans 18 amino acids. CDR3 protein: CATSRGGGGPRVNQPQHF. CDR3 nucleotide sequence: TGTGCCACCAGCAGAGGGGGAGGGGGGCCTAGGGTCAATCAGCCCCAGCATTTT.

The gene calls are TRBV7-3 and TRBJ2-3, with D possibly matching TRBD2 (7 bases). Germline CDR1 reads SGHTA; CDR2 reads FQGTGA. The CDR3 is made up of 15 amino acids. Trimming pared 3 bases from V and 5 bases from J, leaving 15 bases between. The DNA for the CDR3 is TGTGCCAGCAGCTTGACAGGCGGGAGAGGAGATACGCAGTATTTT. Its protein product is CASSLTGGRGDTQYF.

The chain has TRBV28 and TRBJ1-6, with 9 positions matching TRBD1. Looked up from germline, CDR1 is MDHEN and CDR2 is SYDVKM. There are 14 residues in the CDR3. J gave up 7 bases and V 5 bases, and 3 bases lay outside the gene matches. The CDR3 region is CASSGTGWNSPLHF. In nucleotides, the CDR3 is TGTGCCAGCAGTGGGACAGGGTGGAATTCACCCCTCCACTTT.

This chain uses TRBV19 with TRBJ2-3, with TRBD1 matching over 10 bases. The germline CDR1 and CDR2 sequences are LNHDA and SQIVND (reference sequence). There are 18 residues in the CDR3. V lost 6 bases and J lost 8; bases outside the gene matches: 20. The CDR3 protein is CASSDRGPSGTLTSTQYF. The CDR3 DNA is TGTGCCAGTAGCGACAGGGGGCCTAGCGGAACCCTCACAAGTACGCAGTATTTT.

V gene TRBV19 combines with J gene TRBJ1-1, with D unclear. Germline lookup yields CDR1 LNHDA and CDR2 SQIVND (reference sequence). The CDR3 length is 14 residues. Trimming stripped 3 bases from V and 2 bases from J, with 10 bases between. The CDR3 is CASSMREFNTEAFF. DNA for the CDR3: TGTGCCAGTAGTATGCGAGAATTTAACACTGAAGCTTTCTTT.

The chain uses TRBV19 and TRBJ2-7; 11 positions match TRBD2. With 4 bases clipped from V and 1 base from J, the junction kept 3 bases outside the gene matches. The CDR3 consists of 15 residues. Germline V gives CDR1 LNHDA, CDR2 SQIVND (reference sequence). In DNA, the CDR3 is TGTGCCAGTAGTACCGGGACTAGCGGATCCTACGAGCAGTACTTC. It is translated as CASSTGTSGSYEQYF.

In nucleotides, the CDR3 is TGTGCCAGCAGCCTCAGGGGGGCTGAAGCTTTCTTT. This encodes CASSLRGAEAFF. The V call is TRBV5-4, the J call TRBJ1-1, with 7 bases aligning to TRBD1. Losses at the gene ends were 4 bases for V and 6 bases for J; bases not matched to a gene: 3. Per the germline V gene, CDR1 is SGHNT and CDR2 is YYREEE (reference sequence). This CDR3 has 12 residues.

The chain uses TRBV9 and TRBJ2-7, with TRBD2 identical over 8 bases. Germline V gives CDR1 SGDLS, CDR2 YYNGEE. The CDR3 contains 15 residues. Germline trimming cut 0 bases from V and 5 bases from J; bases unmatched to any gene: 7. CDR3 nucleotides: TGTGCCAGCAGCGTAGGAGCGGGAGTTTACGACGAGCAGTACTTC. This encodes CASSVGAGVYDEQYF. Full variable domain (remainder filled in from reference TRBV9 and TRBJ2-7): DSGVTQTPKHLITATGQRVTLRCSPRSGDLSVYWYQQSLDQGLQFLIQYYNGEERAKGNILERFSAQQFPDLHSELNLSSLELGDSALYFCASSVGAGVYDEQYFGPGTRLTVT.

V is TRBV7-2 and J is TRBJ2-7; D not certain. Germline lookup yields CDR1 SGHTA and CDR2 FQGNSA. V lost 5 bases to trimming and J lost 0 bases, with 14 bases between them. CDR3 size: 15 residues. The CDR3 is CASSPTAVSSYEQYF. CDR3 nucleotide sequence: TGTGCCAGCAGCCCCACCGCGGTTAGCTCCTACGAGCAGTACTTC.

The genes are TRBV28 and TRBJ1-4; the D gene is possibly TRBD1 (6 bases). Germline-derived CDR1 and CDR2 are MDHEN and SYDVKM. The V and J ends lost 5 bases and 5 bases respectively, with 15 bases between them. The CDR3 contains 15 residues. Written as DNA, the CDR3 is TGTGCCAGCAGTCGGACAGAGGCCCTGAATGAAAAACTGTTTTTT. This sequence encodes CASSRTEALNEKLFF.

The rearrangement joins TRBV19 to TRBJ1-5; D not certain. This CDR3 has 11 residues. Trimming left V 11 bases short and J 6 bases short, with 11 bases between. The V gene's germline CDR1 is LNHDA and CDR2 SQIVND (reference sequence). The CDR3: CAVGMGQPQHF. CDR3 DNA sequence: TGTGCCGTCGGGATGGGTCAGCCCCAGCATTTT.

This chain links TRBV29-1 with TRBJ2-3; 11 bases are a match to TRBD2. The CDR3 length is 14 residues. The ends lost 7 bases at V and 6 bases at J; junction bases unmatched: 9. CDR1 is SQVTM, CDR2 ANQGSEA, per germline. CDR3 in DNA: TGCAGCGGTTTAGCGGGGGGGCATTCGGATACGCAGTATTTT. Translated, it gives CSGLAGGHSDTQYF.

The chain recombines TRBV6-2 or TRBV6-3 with TRBJ2-7; 10 bases agree with TRBD2. J lost 6 bases, V lost 4 bases, and 9 bases had no gene match. Germline V lookup: CDR1 MNHEY, CDR2 SVGEGT. The CDR3 has 15 amino acids. In DNA, the CDR3 is TGTGCCAGCAGTTCACTAGCGGGACGTTTCGGCGAGCAGTACTTC. Translation: CASSSLAGRFGEQYF.

The chain is built from TRBV5-4 and TRBJ1-4; D is perhaps TRBD1 (5 bases). Germline V gives CDR1 SGHNT, CDR2 YYREEE (reference sequence). This CDR3 is built from 14 residues. Trimming stripped 1 base from V and 8 bases from J, with 12 bases between. The CDR3 reads CASSLQGGGEKLFF. CDR3 in DNA: TGTGCCAGCAGCTTGCAGGGAGGAGGAGAAAAACTGTTTTTT.

This chain connects TRBV5-1 to TRBJ2-7; 10 nucleotides align to TRBD1. Trimming took 4 bases from V and 6 from J; bases not matched to a gene: 1. This CDR3 comprises 12 residues. Per germline, CDR1 SGHRS and CDR2 YFSETQ. The CDR3 DNA reads as TGCGCCAGCAGCAGGGACAGGGGCGAGCAGTACTTC. It translates to CASSRDRGEQYF.

This rearrangement joins TRBV5-4 to TRBJ2-7, with no clear D. CDR1 is SGHNT, CDR2 YYREEE, per germline (reference sequence). The CDR3 loop spans 14 amino acids. V was shortened by 3 bases and J by 0 bases, with 10 bases between the two germline ends. CDR3 coding DNA: TGTGCCAGCAGCTCGCCGACTGACTCCTACGAGCAGTACTTC. Translated, it gives CASSSPTDSYEQYF.

The chain has TRBV28 and TRBJ1-1; the D gene is possibly TRBD1 (5 bases). CDR1 and CDR2 (germline): MDHEN, SYDVKM. The CDR3 sequence is 10 residues long. Trimming took off 6 bases at V and 8 bases at J, with 7 bases between the two ends. CDR3 in DNA: TGTGCCAGCAGCGACAGAGAAGCTTTCTTT. Amino acid sequence: CASSDREAFF. The full variable domain, its missing parts supplied by reference TRBV28 and TRBJ1-1, is DVKVTQSSRYLVKRTGEKVFLECVQDMDHENMFWYRQDPGLGLRLIYFSYDVKMKEKGDIPEGYSVSREKKERFSLILESASTNQTSMYLCASSDREAFFGQGTRLTVV.